The rows below give T cell receptor beta chains drawn from one sample of a study of blood T cell repertoires in COVID-19. Clones were read by immunoSEQ multiplex PCR, and TCRdb kept only the in-frame ones, dropping some. Of approximately 400,000 clones in the sample, roughly four fifths were seen once. Sequenced input: PBMCs or T cells enriched from blood (not recorded which). All receptors come from a woman aged 45-60 years who had recovered from COVID-19. CDR3s include the opening cysteine and the closing phenylalanine or tryptophan. D genes are given only for firm matches. Clone size is stated in some rows and not others, as once, few, many or a class when expanded.

D: -
J: TRBJ1-5
size: -
V: TRBV29-1
length: 12
DNA: TGCAGCGTTGGGAGCAGGGATCAGCCCCAGCATTTT
CDR3: CSVGSRDQPQHF

D: TRBD1
J: TRBJ1-2
size: -
V: TRBV10-3
length: 16
DNA: TGTGCCATCACCGCAACCCCGGACAGGGCCAACTATGGCTACACCTTC
CDR3: CAITATPDRANYGYTF

D: TRBD1
J: TRBJ2-3
size: -
V: TRBV5-1
length: 19
DNA: TGCGCCAGCAGCTTGCCCGAATCGGACAGGGTACCGGGAGTGGATACGCAGTATTTT
CDR3: CASSLPESDRVPGVDTQYF

D: TRBD2
J: TRBJ2-1
size: -
V: TRBV9
length: 16
DNA: TGTGCCAGCAGCGTAGAGGGTAGCGGGAGATACAATGAGCAGTTCTTC
CDR3: CASSVEGSGRYNEQFF

D: -
J: TRBJ2-6
size: -
V: TRBV30
length: 18
DNA: TGTGCCTGGAGTGGTTTTGTAGGGGGGGGATCTGGGGCCAACGTCCTGACTTTC
CDR3: CAWSGFVGGGSGANVLTF

D: TRBD1
J: TRBJ1-5
size: -
V: TRBV7-2
length: 15
DNA: TGTGCCAGCAGCTTGACAGGGGTTTCAAGTCAGCCCCAGCATTTT
CDR3: CASSLTGVSSQPQHF

D: -
J: TRBJ1-2
size: -
V: TRBV25-1
length: 12
DNA: TGTGCCAGCAGTGAATACAGGGATGGCTACACCTTC
CDR3: CASSEYRDGYTF

D: TRBD1
J: TRBJ1-2
size: -
V: TRBV6-5
length: 15
DNA: TGTGCCAGCAGTCGAAACAGGGGAAACAACTATGGCTACACCTTC
CDR3: CASSRNRGNNYGYTF

D: TRBD2
J: TRBJ2-1
size: -
V: TRBV30
length: 14
DNA: TGTGCCTGGAATCCCTGGCCTAGCGGCAATGAGCAGTTCTTC
CDR3: CAWNPWPSGNEQFF

D: -
J: TRBJ1-5
size: many
V: TRBV2
length: 18
DNA: TGTGCCAGCAGTGAAGCAGGTCCGAATGCGGTGGGCAATCAGCCCCAGCATTTT
CDR3: CASSEAGPNAVGNQPQHF

D: TRBD2
J: TRBJ2-3
size: -
V: TRBV7-2
length: 16
DNA: TGTGCCAGCAGCTCAGGACTAGCGGGGGCCACAGATACGCAGTATTTT
CDR3: CASSSGLAGATDTQYF

D: -
J: TRBJ2-2
size: -
V: TRBV12-3/TRBV12-4
length: 12
DNA: TGTGCCAGCAGCCCTCACACCGGGGAGCTGTTTTTT
CDR3: CASSPHTGELFF

D: -
J: TRBJ2-2
size: once
V: TRBV2
length: 16
DNA: TGTGCCAGCAGTGCTTGGCAGGGGCCTAACACCGGGGAGCTGTTTTTT
CDR3: CASSAWQGPNTGELFF

D: TRBD1
J: TRBJ1-5
size: -
V: TRBV2
length: 19
DNA: TGTGCCAGCAGTGTCGGGGGACAGGGGTTTCAGTATAGCAATCAGCCCCAGCATTTT
CDR3: CASSVGGQGFQYSNQPQHF

D: TRBD2
J: TRBJ2-3
size: -
V: TRBV5-4
length: 16
DNA: TGTGCCAGCAGCTGGGGCAGCGGGAGGGTCGTCGATACGCAGTATTTT
CDR3: CASSWGSGRVVDTQYF

D: -
J: TRBJ1-2
size: -
V: TRBV2
length: 15
DNA: TGTGCCAGCCACCTTAGGGACTCCACTAACTATGGCTACACCTTC
CDR3: CASHLRDSTNYGYTF

D: -
J: TRBJ1-2
size: once
V: TRBV6-6
length: 14
DNA: TGTGCCAGCAGCCCGCGGGTGGGGTCCGATGGCTACACCTTC
CDR3: CASSPRVGSDGYTF

D: -
J: TRBJ2-3
size: -
V: TRBV6-5
length: 11
DNA: TGTGCCACCCAACGGGGGGATACGCAGTATTTT
CDR3: CATQRGDTQYF

D: -
J: TRBJ2-1
size: -
V: TRBV2
length: 15
DNA: TGTGCCAGCAGGGAACAGGGTAAGGTCGGGAATGAGCAGTTCTTC
CDR3: CASREQGKVGNEQFF

D: TRBD2
J: TRBJ2-3
size: -
V: TRBV4-3
length: 15
DNA: TGCGCCAGCAGCCAGGGACTAGCGGGAGTCGTTACGCAGTATTTT
CDR3: CASSQGLAGVVTQYF

D: -
J: TRBJ2-1
size: -
V: TRBV7-2
length: 14
DNA: TGTGCCAGCAGCTTAGTCGGTCAGGCCCACGAGCAGTTCTTC
CDR3: CASSLVGQAHEQFF

D: -
J: TRBJ1-2
size: few
V: TRBV20-1
length: 13
DNA: TGCAGTGCTAGTTTTTGGCCAGGGGATGGCTACACCTTC
CDR3: CSASFWPGDGYTF

D: TRBD1
J: TRBJ1-2
size: -
V: TRBV19
length: 15
DNA: TGTGCCAGTAATCCCGGGACAGGGATTAACTATGGCTACACCTTC
CDR3: CASNPGTGINYGYTF

D: -
J: TRBJ1-2
size: -
V: TRBV5-1
length: 16
DNA: TGCGCCAGCAGCTTTGGGGGGAGGTTAGCTAACTATGGCTACACCTTC
CDR3: CASSFGGRLANYGYTF

D: TRBD1
J: TRBJ1-4
size: -
V: TRBV5-6
length: 14
DNA: TGTGCCAGCAGCTTGACAGGGGGCGTTGAAAAACTGTTTTTT
CDR3: CASSLTGGVEKLFF